These T cell receptor beta chains were read from a single sample in a study of STAT3 mutations in large granular lymphocyte leukemia. Some clones are missing from TCRdb's copy, which holds only in-frame ones; the method was immunoSEQ multiplex PCR. The sample consists of 10,000 or so clones, 85% to 90% of them appearing once. Material for sequencing was peripheral blood mononuclear cells. These receptors originate from an elderly man with T-cell large granular lymphocyte leukemia. Some clones in this sample may be carry-over from other donors' samples. The CDR3 runs from the conserved cysteine through the conserved F or W. A D gene is named only where the DNA matches it firmly. A clone size is listed for some rows: how often the clone was seen (once, few, many), or a class if it is expanded.

j_call v_call clone_size d_call cdr3_aa cdr3_nt
TRBJ2-5 TRBV19 NA NA CASSNVETQYF TGTGCCAGTAGTAACGTCGAGACCCAGTACTTC
TRBJ1-6 TRBV5-6 NA TRBD1 CASSGDRGGDSPLHF TGTGCCAGCAGCGGCGACAGGGGCGGGGATTCACCCCTCCACTTT
TRBJ1-6 TRBV6-1 few NA CASSEGNSPNSPLHF TGTGCCAGCAGTGAGGGGAACAGTCCGAATTCACCCCTCCACTTT
TRBJ2-1 TRBV5-1 NA NA CASSGLAERVNEQFF TGCGCCAGCAGTGGCTTGGCAGAAAGGGTGAATGAGCAGTTCTTC
TRBJ1-3 TRBV7-9 NA NA CASSLGQHSGNTIYF TGTGCCAGCAGCTTGGGGCAGCACTCTGGAAACACCATATATTTT
TRBJ1-6 TRBV11-2 once NA CASSSPRRHNSPLHF TGTGCCAGCAGCTCCCCCCGGAGACATAATTCACCCCTCCACTTT
TRBJ1-4 TRBV7-9 NA NA CASTPQEKLFF TGTGCCAGCACCCCCCAGGAAAAACTGTTTTTT
TRBJ1-3 TRBV5-6 NA NA CASSLVVGNTIYF TGTGCCAGCAGCTTGGTGGTGGGAAACACCATATATTTT
TRBJ1-3 TRBV6-5 once NA CASSIDGNTIYF TGTGCCAGCAGCATAGACGGAAACACCATATATTTT
TRBJ2-3 TRBV5-1 NA TRBD2 CASSVLAGSTDTQYF TGCGCCAGCAGCGTCTTAGCGGGGAGCACAGATACGCAGTATTTT
TRBJ2-7 TRBV10-2 NA TRBD2 CASGPLAGAYEQYF TGCGCCAGTGGCCCCCTAGCGGGGGCCTACGAGCAGTACTTC
TRBJ1-3 TRBV5-1 NA NA CASSLAKGVSGNTIYF TGCGCCAGCAGCTTGGCCAAGGGGGTCTCTGGAAACACCATATATTTT
TRBJ2-7 TRBV5-5 few NA CASSLGPYGEQYF TGTGCCAGCAGCTTAGGACCCTACGGCGAGCAGTACTTC
TRBJ2-3 TRBV5-4 NA TRBD2 CASSLSGGRSDTQYF TGTGCCAGCAGTTTAAGCGGGGGGCGTTCAGATACGCAGTATTTT
TRBJ2-7 TRBV30 NA NA CAWTTRDTLEQYF TGTGCCTGGACGACTCGGGACACACTCGAGCAGTACTTC
TRBJ1-6 TRBV7-9 few NA CASSFLNSPLHF TGTGCCAGCAGTTTCCTGAATTCACCCCTCCACTTT
TRBJ2-7 TRBV5-1 NA NA CASSSPEGPLEQYF TGCGCCAGCAGCTCCCCTGAGGGACCTCTCGAGCAGTACTTC
TRBJ2-7 TRBV5-1 NA NA CASSLVWEWPYEQYF TGCGCCAGCAGCTTGGTTTGGGAGTGGCCCTACGAGCAGTACTTC
TRBJ2-7 TRBV5-8 NA NA CASSKDLTGEPRYEQYF TGTGCCAGCAGCAAGGACCTGACAGGAGAGCCCCGATACGAGCAGTACTTC
TRBJ2-3 TRBV9 NA TRBD1 CASSASTGLFTDTQYF TGTGCCAGCAGCGCCTCGACAGGGCTTTTCACAGATACGCAGTATTTT
TRBJ1-1 TRBV18 NA TRBD1 CASSPLPLRQGNTEAFF TGTGCCAGCTCACCCCTACCTTTAAGACAGGGGAACACTGAAGCTTTCTTT
TRBJ2-7 TRBV28 NA NA CASRTGAGNSYEQYF TGTGCCAGCAGAACGGGGGCAGGCAACTCCTACGAGCAGTACTTC
TRBJ1-6 TRBV18 NA NA CASSPSGDSPLHF TGTGCCAGCTCACCGTCGGGGGACTCACCCCTCCACTTT
TRBJ1-5 TRBV6-5 NA TRBD1 CASSGTGYQPQHF TGTGCCAGCAGCGGGACAGGTTATCAGCCCCAGCATTTT
TRBJ2-2 TRBV18 NA TRBD1 CASSPPFPDRGLTGELFF TGTGCCAGCTCACCACCGTTCCCTGACAGGGGGCTCACCGGGGAGCTGTTTTTT
TRBJ2-7 TRBV5-1 NA TRBD1 CASSLVGTVEYEQYF TGCGCCAGCAGCTTGGTGGGGACAGTGGAGTACGAGCAGTACTTC
TRBJ1-4 TRBV2 NA NA CASSPGMLEKLFF TGTGCCAGCAGCCCCGGGATGCTAGAAAAACTGTTTTTT
TRBJ2-3 TRBV7-2 NA TRBD2 CASSQNGGGASDTQYF TGTGCCAGCAGCCAGAATGGGGGGGGAGCCTCAGATACGCAGTATTTT
TRBJ1-1 TRBV30 NA NA CAYLWHRKNTEAFF TGTGCCTACCTTTGGCACAGGAAGAACACTGAAGCTTTCTTT
TRBJ1-6 TRBV25-1 few TRBD1 CASSSGGSSPLHF TGTGCCAGCAGCTCAGGGGGTAGTTCACCCCTCCACTTT
TRBJ2-7 TRBV28 NA NA CASSVGGFSYEQYF TGTGCCAGCAGTGTAGGGGGGTTCTCCTACGAGCAGTACTTC
TRBJ2-1 TRBV7-3 medium-sized NA CASSLNGGQFNEQFF TGTGCCAGCAGCTTAAACGGCGGCCAGTTTAATGAGCAGTTCTTC
TRBJ2-5 TRBV18 NA NA CASSPPTGYQETQYF TGTGCCAGCTCACCACCGACCGGGTACCAAGAGACCCAGTACTTC
TRBJ2-1 TRBV5-4 NA TRBD2 CASSRHGGGASEQFF TGTGCCAGCAGCCGTCACGGCGGGGGGGCCAGTGAGCAGTTCTTC